The sequence of this TCR beta chain was determined in a study of Ad26.COV2.S vaccination and SARS-CoV-2 variants. On the study more broadly: The donor was enrolled in the Ad26.COV2.S arm of the COV1001 trial.

Treatment defined: about 20 received Ad26.COV2.S at low or high dose, single or two shots; 5 received placebo; per-sample allocation not given. After the first vaccine or placebo injection, samples were drawn on day 63. Comments on this clone: Its target is not known.

Germline assignment: CDR1 MNHEY and CDR2 SMNVEV (reference sequence). The CDR3 has 11 amino acids. Trimming removed 10 bases at V and 6 bases at J, with 11 bases between. Profiled with immunoSEQ multiplex PCR; TCRdb holds only in-frame clones, not every one. The table has approximately 420,000 clones, roughly 90% seen once; the top ten hold 3.6%. Findings and caveats of the study: Placebo recipients had lower spike-specific TCR breadth than vaccine recipients.

This material consisted of peripheral blood, taken in a trial of Ad26.COV2.S vaccine versus placebo. The TCR comes from a person between 18 and 65 years old who received the Ad26.COV2.S COVID-19 vaccine or a placebo. The rearrangement joins TRBV27 to TRBJ2-3; D call uncertain. The CDR3 DNA follows: TGTGCCACCCGGACCGGTGATACGCAGTATTTT. It specifies CATRTGDTQYF.